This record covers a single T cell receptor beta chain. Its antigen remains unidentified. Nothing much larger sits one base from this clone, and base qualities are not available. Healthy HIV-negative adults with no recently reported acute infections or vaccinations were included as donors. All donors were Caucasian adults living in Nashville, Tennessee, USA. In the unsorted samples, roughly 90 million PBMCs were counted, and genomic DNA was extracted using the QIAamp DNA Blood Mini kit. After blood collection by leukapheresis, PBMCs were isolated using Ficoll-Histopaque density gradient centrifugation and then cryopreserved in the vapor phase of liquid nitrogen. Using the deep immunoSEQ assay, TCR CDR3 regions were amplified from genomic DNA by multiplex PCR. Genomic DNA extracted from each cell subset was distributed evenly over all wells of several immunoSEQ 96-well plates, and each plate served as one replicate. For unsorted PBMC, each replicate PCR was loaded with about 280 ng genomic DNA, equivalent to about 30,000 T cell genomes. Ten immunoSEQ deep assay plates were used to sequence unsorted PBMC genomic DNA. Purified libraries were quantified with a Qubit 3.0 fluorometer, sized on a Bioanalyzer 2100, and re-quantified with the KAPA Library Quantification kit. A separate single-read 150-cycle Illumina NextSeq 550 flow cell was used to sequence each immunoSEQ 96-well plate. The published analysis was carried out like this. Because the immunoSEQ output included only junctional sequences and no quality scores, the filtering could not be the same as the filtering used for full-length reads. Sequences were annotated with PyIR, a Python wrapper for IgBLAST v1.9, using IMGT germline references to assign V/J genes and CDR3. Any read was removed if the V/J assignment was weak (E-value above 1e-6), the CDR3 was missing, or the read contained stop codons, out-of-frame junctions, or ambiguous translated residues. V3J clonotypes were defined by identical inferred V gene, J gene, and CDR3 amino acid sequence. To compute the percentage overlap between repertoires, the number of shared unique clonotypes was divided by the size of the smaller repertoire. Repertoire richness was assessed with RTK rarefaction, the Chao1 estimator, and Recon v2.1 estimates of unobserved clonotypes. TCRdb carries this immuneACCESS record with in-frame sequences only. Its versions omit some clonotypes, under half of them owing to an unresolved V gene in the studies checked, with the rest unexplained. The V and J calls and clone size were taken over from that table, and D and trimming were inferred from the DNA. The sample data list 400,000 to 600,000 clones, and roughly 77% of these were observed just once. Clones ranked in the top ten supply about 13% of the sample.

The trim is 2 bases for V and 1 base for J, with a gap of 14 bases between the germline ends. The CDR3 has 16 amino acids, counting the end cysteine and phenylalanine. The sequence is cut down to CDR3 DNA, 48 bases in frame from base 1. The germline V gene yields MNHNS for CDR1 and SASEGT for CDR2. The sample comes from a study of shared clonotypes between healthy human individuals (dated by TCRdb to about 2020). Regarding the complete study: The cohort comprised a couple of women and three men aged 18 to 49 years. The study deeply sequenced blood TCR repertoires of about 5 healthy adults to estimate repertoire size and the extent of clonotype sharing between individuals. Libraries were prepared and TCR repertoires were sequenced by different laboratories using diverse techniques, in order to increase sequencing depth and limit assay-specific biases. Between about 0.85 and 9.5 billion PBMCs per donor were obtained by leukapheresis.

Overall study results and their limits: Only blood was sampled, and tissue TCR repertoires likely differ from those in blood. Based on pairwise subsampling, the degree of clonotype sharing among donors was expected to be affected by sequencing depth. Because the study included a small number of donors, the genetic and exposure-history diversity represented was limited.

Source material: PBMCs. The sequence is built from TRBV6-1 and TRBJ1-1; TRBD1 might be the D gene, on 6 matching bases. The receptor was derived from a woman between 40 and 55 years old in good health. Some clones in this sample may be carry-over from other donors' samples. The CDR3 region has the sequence CASSETPGRGNTEAFF. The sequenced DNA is TGTGCCAGCAGTGAAACCCCCGGCAGGGGGAACACTGAAGCTTTCTTT.